The 21 T cell receptor beta chains below all came from one sample that was sequenced in a study of blood T cell repertoires in COVID-19. The repertoire was sequenced with immunoSEQ multiplex PCR; TCRdb's copy has only in-frame clones and lacks some. This table holds 65,000 to 95,000 clones, around nine tenths found once. The material sequenced was peripheral blood. These receptors were obtained from a man aged 65 to 79 with active or convalescent COVID-19.

The chain employs TRBV11-2 and TRBJ1-6; D is unresolved. Trimming removed 1 base from V and 6 bases from J, with 10 bases in between. Germline V gives CDR1 SGHAT, CDR2 FQNNGV. The CDR3 loop spans 15 amino acids. CDR3 nucleotide sequence: TGTGCCAGCAGCTTAGGTGGCGGTACTAATTCACCCCTCCACTTT. Translation: CASSLGGGTNSPLHF. The entire variable domain, with the rest obtained from reference TRBV11-2 and TRBJ1-6, is as follows: EAGVAQSPRYKIIEKRQSVAFWCNPISGHATLYWYQQILGQGPKLLIQFQNNGVVDDSQLPKDRFSAERLKGVDSTLKIQPAKLEDSAVYLCASSLGGGTNSPLHFGNGTRLTVT.

The chain uses TRBV5-8 and TRBJ1-4, with 7 bases lining up with TRBD1. V shed 3 bases, J shed 4 bases, and the junction held 9 bases outside the gene matches. Germline CDR1 is SGHTS and CDR2 is YDEGEE. CDR3 size: 16 residues. The CDR3 DNA reads as TGTGCCAGCAGCTCAACTTTCGGACAGGTTAATGAAAAACTGTTTTTT. It is translated as CASSSTFGQVNEKLFF.

The chain couples TRBV12-5 to TRBJ2-5, with 7 nucleotides matching TRBD1. Trimming cost V 5 bases and J 3 bases; bases outside gene matches: 3. Per germline, CDR1 LGHNT and CDR2 FRNRAP. CDR3 length: 13 residues. The CDR3 DNA is TGTGCTAGTGGTCTAGGGACAGAAGAGACCCAGTACTTC. As protein: CASGLGTEETQYF.

The chain recombines TRBV28 with TRBJ1-4; D ambiguous. V was cut by 5 bases and J by 8 bases, with 12 bases left in between. Germline V CDR1 and CDR2: MDHEN, SYDVKM. The CDR3 consists of 13 residues. This CDR3 reads CASSPPGREKLFF. CDR3 in DNA: TGTGCCAGCAGTCCCCCGGGGAGAGAAAAACTGTTTTTT.

For the CDR3, the DNA is TGTGCCAGCAGTTCCCTCAATCAGCCCCAGCATTTT. Its protein is CASSSLNQPQHF. The chain is built from TRBV27 and TRBJ1-5; no clear D. V was trimmed by 4 bases and J by 3 bases, leaving 4 bases between them. The CDR3 contains 12 residues. Per the germline V gene, CDR1 is MNHEY and CDR2 is SMNVEV (reference sequence).

This chain uses TRBV5-1 with TRBJ2-1; possibly TRBD1 for D (5 bases). Trimming stripped 2 bases from V and 6 bases from J, with 15 bases between. This CDR3 is 15 amino acids long. Germline V gene sequence: CDR1 SGHRS, CDR2 YFSETQ. The CDR3 sequence: CASSFLQGRFNEQFF. Written as DNA, the CDR3 is TGCGCCAGCAGCTTTCTCCAGGGAAGGTTCAATGAGCAGTTCTTC.

The DNA for the CDR3 is TGCGCCAGCAGCCAAGAGGCCGCTGGGGCCAACGTCCTGACTTTC. Its protein is CASSQEAAGANVLTF. The chain recombines TRBV4-1 with TRBJ2-6; D remains unclear. Germline CDR1 is MGHRA and CDR2 is YSYEKL. Trimming pared 0 bases from V and 2 bases from J, leaving 5 bases between. The CDR3 has 15 residues.

By frequency in the sample, this clone is medium-sized (0.01 to 0.1%). V and J are TRBV6-6 and TRBJ1-3; D call uncertain. Germline CDR1 MNHNY, CDR2 SVGAGI (reference sequence). Trimming took off 2 bases at V and 1 base at J, with 6 bases between the two ends. There are 14 residues in the CDR3. Here the CDR3 DNA reads TGTGCCAGCAGTTACGCGGAGTCTGGAAACACCATATATTTT. This encodes CASSYAESGNTIYF.

The rearrangement links TRBV7-3 to TRBJ2-3, with TRBD2 identical over 12 bases. V was pared by 6 bases and J by 4 bases, with 11 bases of the junction left unmatched. The CDR3 has 17 residues. Germline assignment: CDR1 SGHTA and CDR2 FQGTGA. CDR3 region: CASSLLGLAGPADTQYF. CDR3 sequence (DNA): TGTGCCAGCAGTCTTCTAGGACTAGCGGGACCCGCAGATACGCAGTATTTT.

The chain carries TRBV5-1 and TRBJ1-3, with D uncertain. The CDR3 has 13 residues. CDR1 and CDR2 (germline): SGHRS, YFSETQ. Between the trimmed V and J ends, which lost 4 bases and 4 bases, there was a span of 9 bases. The CDR3 nucleotides are TGCGCCAGCAGCGAGGCTGGAGGAAACACCATATATTTT. This encodes CASSEAGGNTIYF.

This chain joins TRBV4-1 and TRBJ2-7; D is possibly TRBD2 (6 bases). This CDR3 region has 14 residues. V was cut by 1 base and J by 1 base, with 8 bases left in between. The germline gives CDR1 MGHRA, CDR2 YSYEKL. The CDR3 nucleotides read TGCGCCAGCAGCCAAGTCGGGGGATCCTACGAGCAGTACTTC. Translation gives CASSQVGGSYEQYF.

The chain carries TRBV9 and TRBJ1-2; possible D gene TRBD1, 6 bases. The V gene's germline CDR1 is SGDLS and CDR2 YYNGEE. V lost 0 bases and J 3 bases, leaving 12 bases between the germline ends. This CDR3 spans 15 amino acids. The CDR3 DNA reads as TGTGCCAGCAGCGTAGGGCCAGGGGAGTACTATGGCTACACCTTC. This sequence encodes CASSVGPGEYYGYTF.

The CDR3 reads CASSPTGILGGANVLTF. The CDR3 nucleotides are TGCGCCAGCAGCCCGACAGGGATCTTGGGCGGGGCCAACGTCCTGACTTTC. The chain combines TRBV4-1 with TRBJ2-6, with 7 bases that match TRBD1. Germline trimming cut 4 bases from V and 4 bases from J; bases unmatched to any gene: 10. The CDR3 totals 17 residues. Per germline, CDR1 MGHRA and CDR2 YSYEKL.

The gene calls are TRBV5-1 and TRBJ2-7, with D possibly being TRBD1 (6 bases). CDR3 length equals 14 residues. Germline V gene lookup returns CDR1 SGHRS and CDR2 YFSETQ. V lost 4 bases to trimming and J lost 3 bases, with 14 bases between them. The DNA for the CDR3 is TGCGCCAGCAGCCTACAGGGAATAGACTACGAGCAGTACTTC. Residues: CASSLQGIDYEQYF.

The count of this clone is one. The chain combines TRBV3-1 (or the pseudogene TRBV3-2) with TRBJ2-3; the match to TRBD1 covers 9 bases. The CDR3 consists of 14 residues. The V gene end was trimmed by 3 bases and the J gene end by 8 bases; junction bases not matched to a gene: 6. Germline V gene data show CDR1 as LGHDT and CDR2 as YNNKEL (reference sequence). CDR3 loop: CASSQDRGMGTQYF. As DNA, the CDR3 is TGTGCCAGCAGCCAGGACAGGGGAATGGGTACGCAGTATTTT.

The chain has TRBV4-2 and TRBJ2-7; a possible D gene is TRBD2 (5 bases). CDR1 is LGHNA and CDR2 is YNFKEQ in the germline V gene. V was cut by 4 bases and J by 0 bases, with 13 bases left in between. CDR3 length: 15 amino acids. CDR3 DNA: TGTGCCAGCAGCCCAGCCGGGGTTTCCTCCTACGAGCAGTACTTC. Its protein product is CASSPAGVSSYEQYF.

The chain uses TRBV5-4 and TRBJ1-6; no definite D call. V was shortened by 0 bases and J by 7 bases, with 8 bases between the two germline ends. CDR1 is SGHNT, CDR2 YYREEE, per germline (reference sequence). This CDR3 contains 14 residues. The chain's CDR3 is CASSLEVENSPLHF. Written as DNA, the CDR3 is TGTGCCAGCAGCTTGGAAGTAGAAAATTCACCCCTCCACTTT.

V usage is TRBV29-1 and J usage is TRBJ2-3; D perhaps matches TRBD1 (8 bases). The CDR3 runs to 15 residues. CDR1 is SQVTM, CDR2 ANQGSEA, per germline. The V gene lost 7 bases and the J gene lost 1 base, with 18 bases spanning the gap. CDR3 nucleotides: TGCAGCGCCCCTAAAGCGGGACAGGGCACAGATACGCAGTATTTT. Protein: CSAPKAGQGTDTQYF.

The V and J genes are TRBV5-1 and TRBJ1-2, with D uncertain. V shed 4 bases and J shed 0 bases, with 10 bases lying between them. Germline V gives CDR1 SGHRS, CDR2 YFSETQ. This CDR3 has 14 residues. CDR3 nucleotides: TGCGCCAGCAGCGTGGTAGCGACTAACTATGGCTACACCTTC. It translates to CASSVVATNYGYTF.

The V gene is TRBV7-3, the J gene TRBJ2-2; 12 bases map to TRBD2. Looked up from germline, CDR1 is SGHTA and CDR2 is FQGTGA. CDR3 length equals 15 residues. The V gene end was trimmed by 5 bases and the J gene end by 7 bases; junction bases not matched to a gene: 5. CDR3 protein: CASSLTSGSGGELFF. The CDR3 DNA reads TGTGCCAGCAGCCTGACTAGCGGGAGCGGCGGGGAGCTGTTTTTT.

V usage is TRBV5-1 and J usage is TRBJ2-1, with D tentatively TRBD2 (5 bases). The V and J ends lost 5 bases and 6 bases respectively, with 15 bases between them. Germline values: CDR1 SGHRS, CDR2 YFSETQ. This CDR3 is 14 amino acids long. The CDR3 loop reads CASRIDTAGNEQFF. CDR3 nucleotides: TGCGCCAGCAGAATCGACACGGCGGGCAATGAGCAGTTCTTC.